The present T cell receptor (beta chain) was sequenced within a study of shared clonotypes between healthy human individuals. Study findings and constraints: On the whole, naive subsets had larger estimated richness than memory subsets had. When naive CD4 clonotypes were compared across a handful of donors, around 5% were shared.

A remark on this clone: Its antigen remains unknown.

Genomic DNA (from each subset) was split evenly across several immunoSEQ plates. The method was immunoSEQ multiplex PCR; TCRdb's version includes in-frame clones alone and lacks a portion of them. The sample shows about 2,500,000 clones, around nine tenths of them seen only once. It was into CD45RA+ naive and CD45RA-negative memory subsets that the CD4+ cells were split. The CDR3 consists of 14 residues. CDR1 LNHDA and CDR2 SQIVND come from the germline V gene (reference sequence). Trimming removed 6 bases from V and 2 bases from J, with 11 bases in between. The rearrangement links TRBV19 to TRBJ1-3, with D uncertain. Sequenced material: naive CD4+ T cells sorted from blood. Subset indicated: CD45RA+ positively selected. This sequence originates from a man aged 18 to 29 in good health. As DNA, the CDR3 is TGTGCCAGTAGAGACGCAGGCACTGGAAACACCATATATTTT. This gives the protein CASRDAGTGNTIYF. The full variable domain, with the rest looked up from reference TRBV19 and TRBJ1-3, is DGGITQSPKYLFRKEGQNVTLSCEQNLNHDAMYWYRQDPGQGLRLIYYSQIVNDFQKGDIAEGYSVSREKKESFPLTVTSAQKNPTAFYLCASRDAGTGNTIYFGEGSWLTVV.